This TCR beta chain was retrieved from a study of control samples from healthy donors and cancer patients. The CDR3 runs 11 residues. Germline assignment: CDR1 SNHLY and CDR2 FYNNEI. V lost 6 bases and J lost 0, with 3 bases in between. The assay was immunoSEQ multiplex PCR, and TCRdb's table has in-frame clones only and misses some. The table shows tens of thousands of clones, with about 82% occurring only once. This TCR derives from a man aged 40-49 years in good health. J is TRBJ2-7 and V is TRBV2, with D hard to call. Sample: blood. The CDR3 region is CASRYSYEQYF. The CDR3 DNA follows: TGTGCCAGCAGATACTCCTACGAGCAGTACTTC.